This paragraph covers one TCR beta chain sequence. The sample is drawn from a study of T-cell memory formation after mild COVID-19. Germline CDR1 reads SGHTA; CDR2 reads FQGTGA. V gave up 6 bases and J gave up 2 bases, with 5 bases separating them. The CDR3 runs to 13 residues. TCRdb analysed the 5' RACE reads with MiXCR anew, one entry per CDR3 protein. Of around 340,000 distinct CDR3 sequences in the sample, around 15% were seen once. The TCR comes from a man between 18 and 29 years old who had mild COVID-19 (a few samples of this study predate the infection). Cell type and time point are not known. Material for sequencing was PBMCs or a T cell subset sorted from them (not recorded which). The rearrangement uses TRBV7-3 and TRBJ2-6; D gene ambiguous. The CDR3: CASRYPGANVLTF. The CDR3 DNA is TGTGCCAGCAGGTACCCTGGGGCCAACGTCCTGACTTTC.